These 19 T cell receptor beta chains originate from one sample sequenced in a study of OX40 agonist ivuxolimab in advanced cancers. TCRdb keeps only in-frame clones here, not all; method: immunoSEQ multiplex PCR. The repertoire includes 55,000 to 90,000 clones, approximately 78% of them detected once, and 0.8% to 1.1% sits in the top ten. This sample comprised CD4+ or CD8+ T cells sorted from blood, obtained in a trial of the OX40 agonist ivuxolimab. Source of these receptors: an adult with an advanced solid tumor such as melanoma, head and neck, liver or kidney cancer.

This chain uses TRBV4-1 with TRBJ2-7; 11 positions agree with TRBD1. Germline-derived CDR1 and CDR2 are MGHRA and YSYEKL. V was clipped by 2 bases and J by 0 bases; unmatched bases: 3. CDR3 length: 16 residues. The CDR3 protein is CASSQKGQGVSYEQYF. The CDR3 DNA reads as TGCGCCAGCAGCCAAAAGGGACAGGGGGTCTCCTACGAGCAGTACTTC.

The chain uses TRBV7-8 and TRBJ1-2; D is unclear. The germline gives CDR1 SGHVS, CDR2 FQNEAQ. The CDR3 spans 14 residues. Trimming took 0 bases from V and 7 from J, leaving 12 bases between them. As DNA, the CDR3 is TGTGCCAGCAGCTTAGCGGGAGGGAGCAGTGGCTACACCTTC. Translation: CASSLAGGSSGYTF.

The chain has TRBV11-2 and TRBJ1-3; D unclear. Germline CDR1 SGHAT, CDR2 FQNNGV. The CDR3 extends over 14 amino acids. Trimming removed 5 bases at V and 0 bases at J, with 8 bases between. CDR3 nucleotide sequence: TGTGCCAGCAGCCGAGATTACTCTGGAAACACCATATATTTT. The encoded protein is CASSRDYSGNTIYF.

This rearrangement joins TRBV9 to TRBJ1-6; D gene ambiguous. CDR1 and CDR2 from the germline V gene are SGDLS and YYNGEE. V shed 4 bases and J shed 5 bases, with 10 bases lying between them. This CDR3 has 14 residues. CDR3 in DNA: TGTGCCAGCAGCCCCGGCGCTGATAATTCACCCCTCCACTTT. Translation gives CASSPGADNSPLHF.

J is TRBJ2-1 and V is TRBV19, with D possibly called TRBD1 or TRBD2 (6 bases each). Per the germline V gene, CDR1 is LNHDA and CDR2 is SQIVND (reference sequence). Trimming pared 5 bases from V and 6 bases from J, leaving 20 bases between. The CDR3 totals 16 residues. The CDR3 DNA is TGTGCCAGTAGTTCCTCCGGGACATGGAGGGCCAATGAGCAGTTCTTC. Its translation: CASSSSGTWRANEQFF.

A single count supports this clone. This chain connects TRBV29-1 to TRBJ2-1; 11 nucleotides agree with TRBD1. The CDR3 extends over 15 amino acids. V shed 5 bases, J shed 7 bases, and the junction held 10 bases outside the gene matches. Germline V gene lookup returns CDR1 SQVTM and CDR2 ANQGSEA. CDR3 region: CSVLARDRGNNEQFF. In nucleotides, the CDR3 is TGCAGCGTTCTTGCCCGGGACAGGGGGAATAATGAGCAGTTCTTC.

The genes are TRBV11-2 and TRBJ1-1; possible D gene TRBD1, 5 bases. Germline assignment: CDR1 SGHAT and CDR2 FQNNGV. With 3 bases removed from V and 5 bases from J, the gap between germline ends came to 10 bases. The length of the CDR3 is 13 residues. The CDR3 bases are TGTGCCAGCAGCTTGTATGGGGGAACTGAAGCTTTCTTT. Encoded protein: CASSLYGGTEAFF.

This clone is a singleton in its sample. The chain is built from TRBV7-8 and TRBJ1-5, with TRBD1 matching over 10 bases. Trimming took 5 bases from V and 2 from J; bases not matched to a gene: 12. This CDR3 is 18 amino acids long. Germline CDR1 reads SGHVS; CDR2 reads FQNEAQ. The CDR3 is CASSPRPSGTGGNQPQHF. The CDR3 region has the DNA TGTGCCAGCAGCCCGCGCCCTTCCGGGACAGGGGGCAATCAGCCCCAGCATTTT.

The chain links TRBV19 to TRBJ2-5; a possible D gene is TRBD2 (6 bases). V lost 1 base and J lost 2, with 11 bases in between. The V gene's germline CDR1 is LNHDA and CDR2 SQIVND (reference sequence). The CDR3 has 15 residues. CDR3 in DNA: TGTGCCAGTAGTATAGCGGGGACTGCTCAAGAGACCCAGTACTTC. Translated, it gives CASSIAGTAQETQYF.

The genes are TRBV6-1 and TRBJ1-1; D is possibly TRBD1 (6 bases). Trimming stripped 4 bases from V and 6 bases from J, with 15 bases between. Germline V lookup: CDR1 MNHNS, CDR2 SASEGT. The CDR3 has 14 residues. CDR3 sequence: CASSGLQGVAEAFF. The DNA for the CDR3 is TGTGCCAGCAGTGGGCTACAGGGTGTGGCTGAAGCTTTCTTT.

This clone has more than one count but fewer than ten. The rearrangement links TRBV7-9 to TRBJ1-1; weak D call: TRBD1 (6 bases). Germline loops: CDR1 SEHNR, CDR2 FQNEAQ (reference sequence). V was cut by 1 base and J by 11 bases, with 29 bases left in between. CDR3 length equals 18 residues. CDR3 in DNA: TGTGCCAGCAGCTTAGGAGGGCGCGCGCCAAGGACAGCCCGCAGGGCTTTCTTT. It is translated as CASSLGGRAPRTARRAFF.

The V gene is TRBV21-1, the J gene TRBJ1-2. TRBV21-1 is shown as a pseudogene. This CDR3 is built from 14 residues. The DNA of the CDR3 is TGTGCCGCTTGGGGGGAAGATTGGGACTATGGCTACACCTTC. Protein: CAAWGEDWDYGYTF.

The chain is built from TRBV19 and TRBJ1-1; 9 positions agree with TRBD1. There are 13 residues in the CDR3. CDR1 is LNHDA and CDR2 is SQIVND in the germline V gene (reference sequence). With V trimmed by 6 bases and J by 7 bases, 6 bases remained unmatched. CDR3 sequence (DNA): TGTGCCAGTAGGGACAGGGGATGGGGTGAAGCTTTCTTT. Translating gives CASRDRGWGEAFF.

The chain joins TRBV6-1 to TRBJ1-5; D unresolved. The CDR3 is 14 amino acids. Looked up from germline, CDR1 is MNHNS and CDR2 is SASEGT. V was pared by 2 bases and J by 6 bases, with 11 bases between. CDR3 nucleotides: TGTGCCAGCAGTGAAATACCGGCCCGTCAGCCCCAGCATTTT. It specifies CASSEIPARQPQHF.

The chain employs TRBV19 and TRBJ2-1, with TRBD2 matching over 8 bases. Unmatched junction bases numbered 22, after V lost 3 bases and J lost 0 bases. The CDR3 extends over 22 amino acids. From germline, CDR1 is LNHDA and CDR2 SQIVND (reference sequence). In nucleotides, the CDR3 is TGTGCCAGTAGTATGACCCGGGGGGGGTGGACCACCCGGGGGCTCTCCTACAATGAGCAGTTCTTC. Its translation: CASSMTRGGWTTRGLSYNEQFF.

This rearrangement joins TRBV18 to TRBJ2-7; a possible D gene is TRBD1 (7 bases). CDR3 length: 13 amino acids. Per the germline V gene, CDR1 is KGHSH and CDR2 is LQKENI. Trimming shortened V by 6 bases and J by 5 bases, and 14 bases separated the two germline ends. The chain's CDR3 is CASSRQGLHEQYF. For the CDR3, the DNA is TGTGCCAGCTCTCGACAGGGACTCCACGAGCAGTACTTC.

A single count supports this clone. The J gene is TRBJ2-7, the V gene TRBV15; D uncertain. Trimming removed 0 bases at V and 6 bases at J, with 15 bases between. The germline gives CDR1 LNHNV, CDR2 YYDKDF (reference sequence). The CDR3 is made up of 15 amino acids. The CDR3 region is CATSRDGQSPREQYF. The CDR3 nucleotides are TGTGCCACCAGCAGAGATGGTCAGTCGCCGCGCGAGCAGTACTTC.

This chain connects TRBV5-8 to TRBJ2-5; D remains unclear. CDR3 size: 11 residues. The ends were cut back, 4 bases at V and 4 bases at J, with 5 bases in the middle. From germline, CDR1 is SGHTS and CDR2 YDEGEE. In DNA form, the CDR3 reads TGTGCCAGCAGCCCACGAGAGACCCAGTACTTC. Protein: CASSPRETQYF.

This rearrangement joins TRBV5-1 to TRBJ2-3; TRBD1 matches 7 bases. Germline V gene data show CDR1 as SGHRS and CDR2 as YFSETQ. V was clipped by 0 bases and J by 5 bases; unmatched bases: 9. The CDR3 runs to 16 residues. CDR3 amino acids: CASSLVGEGAGDTQYF. As DNA, the CDR3 is TGCGCCAGCAGCTTGGTGGGCGAGGGGGCGGGAGATACGCAGTATTTT.